Following are 8 T cell receptor beta chains from one sample sequenced in a study of neurological immune-mediated disorders. Specified time point: longitudinal time-point 3. One entry per CDR3 protein results from TCRdb running MiXCR on the 5' RACE reads. The data hold over 90,000 distinct CDR3 sequences, with 11% observed a single time. The sequenced material came from PBMCs. The receptors derive from a female donor with HTLV-1-associated myelopathy (HAM/TSP).

This clonotype was found many times. This rearrangement joins TRBV5-1 to TRBJ2-1, with TRBD2 matching over 8 bases. The CDR3 is 14 residues long. Unmatched junction bases numbered 7, after V lost 3 bases and J lost 8 bases. Germline V gene lookup returns CDR1 SGHRS and CDR2 YFSETQ. In nucleotides, the CDR3 is TGCGCCAGCAGCTCGACGGGGGGGGAATATGAGCAGTTCTTC. It translates to CASSSTGGEYEQFF. Based on the CDR3 plus reference TRBV5-1 and TRBJ2-1, the full variable domain is KAGVTQTPRYLIKTRGQQVTLSCSPISGHRSVSWYQQTPGQGLQFLFEYFSETQRNKGNFPGRFSGRQFSNSRSEMNVSTLELGDSALYLCASSSTGGEYEQFFGPGTRLTVL.

This clonotype was seen at least ten times. The CDR3 reads CASSQPLGQGNTGELFF. The CDR3 nucleotides read TGTGCCAGCAGCCAGCCGCTGGGACAGGGCAACACCGGGGAGCTGTTTTTT. The chain is built from TRBV7-9 and TRBJ2-2; 9 nucleotides align to TRBD1. The germline gives CDR1 SEHNR, CDR2 FQNEAQ (reference sequence). The CDR3 consists of 17 residues. V lost 5 bases and J lost 2; bases outside the gene matches: 9.

This clonotype was recorded at least ten times. V is TRBV6-2 or TRBV6-3 and J is TRBJ2-1, with a tentative D call TRBD1 (5 bases). The CDR3 length is 14 residues. The germline gives CDR1 MNHEY, CDR2 SVGEGT. Trimming took off 6 bases at V and 3 bases at J, with 12 bases between the two ends. The CDR3 protein is CASRPETVYNEQFF. For the CDR3, the DNA is TGTGCCAGCAGACCCGAGACAGTCTACAATGAGCAGTTCTTC.

This chain connects TRBV5-1 to TRBJ1-4; D gene ambiguous. CDR3 length equals 13 residues. The V gene's germline CDR1 is SGHRS and CDR2 YFSETQ. Between the trimmed V and J ends, which lost 4 bases and 3 bases, there was a span of 7 bases. CDR3 sequence (DNA): TGCGCCAGCAGCGCAGAGGCTAATGAAAAACTGTTTTTT. This encodes CASSAEANEKLFF. Variable domain in full (rest from reference TRBV5-1 and TRBJ1-4): KAGVTQTPRYLIKTRGQQVTLSCSPISGHRSVSWYQQTPGQGLQFLFEYFSETQRNKGNFPGRFSGRQFSNSRSEMNVSTLELGDSALYLCASSAEANEKLFFGSGTQLSVL.

This clonotype was seen ten or more times. The rearrangement uses TRBV5-1 and TRBJ2-2, with D tentatively TRBD2 (6 bases). V was cut by 5 bases and J by 5 bases, with 19 bases left in between. The CDR3 runs 16 residues. Germline values: CDR1 SGHRS, CDR2 YFSETQ. In DNA, the CDR3 is TGCGCCAGCAGAGCAACGCCCGGGACTGGTACCGGGGAGCTGTTTTTT. Translation gives CASRATPGTGTGELFF.

This clonotype was observed at least ten times. This chain joins TRBV28 and TRBJ2-2; 7 bases are shared with TRBD1. Germline V lookup: CDR1 MDHEN, CDR2 SYDVKM. The CDR3 is made up of 16 amino acids. With 7 bases clipped from V and 4 bases from J, the junction kept 12 bases outside the gene matches. CDR3 nucleotide sequence: TGTGCCAGCACAAAAGGGGGCAACCGGGGCACCGGGGAGCTGTTTTTT. This gives the protein CASTKGGNRGTGELFF.

This clonotype was found many times. The chain links TRBV20-1 to TRBJ1-1, with TRBD1 matching 8 bases. V trimming: 0 bases; J trimming: 1 base; junction bases outside the gene matches: 7. The CDR3 totals 16 residues. Germline-derived CDR1 and CDR2 are DFQATT and SNEGSKA (reference sequence). The CDR3: CSARDGTGTSNTEAFF. CDR3 bases: TGCAGTGCTAGAGATGGGACAGGCACATCGAACACTGAAGCTTTCTTT.

With respect to this clonotype: A much larger clone is a single base away; this may be a read error. The chain recombines TRBV2 with TRBJ2-3; the match to TRBD1 covers 7 bases. Germline CDR1 and CDR2: SNHLY and FYNNEI. The CDR3 contains 13 residues. V lost 3 bases and J lost 9; bases outside the gene matches: 6. The CDR3 DNA sequence: TGTGCCAGCAGTGACAGGGGGAAAGAGACGCAGTATTTT. It translates to CASSDRGKETQYF.